A selection of T cell receptor beta chains follows, all from one sample in a study of technical replicates of blood from a handful of donors. Repertoires were generated with immunoSEQ multiplex PCR, while TCRdb's copy carries only in-frame clones and drops some. The sample lists about 68,000 clones; 95% to 98% were seen once. The material sequenced was T cells isolated from PBMCs. The receptor source for this set is a human donor in good health. The CDR3 runs from the conserved cysteine through the conserved F or W. D genes are given only for firm matches. A clone size is listed for some rows: how often the clone was seen (once, few, many), or a class if it is expanded.

D	V	J	size	CDR3	DNA
-	TRBV5-1	TRBJ1-3	once	CASSLAGLRNTIYF	TGCGCCAGCAGCTTGGCGGGACTTCGCAACACCATATATTTT
-	TRBV6-5	TRBJ2-7	-	CASSYSSESSYEQYF	TGTGCCAGCAGTTACTCGTCGGAGAGCTCCTACGAGCAGTACTTC
TRBD1	TRBV28	TRBJ1-2	-	CASSRGTGIGGYTF	TGTGCCAGCAGCCGCGGGACAGGGATTGGCGGCTACACCTTC
-	TRBV4-1	TRBJ1-1	-	CASSHLNTEAFF	TGCGCCAGCAGCCATCTTAACACTGAAGCTTTCTTT
TRBD1	TRBV5-1	TRBJ1-4	-	CASSSGQLNEKLFF	TGCGCCAGCAGCTCGGGACAGCTTAATGAAAAACTGTTTTTT
TRBD1	TRBV19	TRBJ1-1	-	CASSTPRDRNTEAFF	TGTGCCAGTAGTACACCTCGGGACAGGAACACTGAAGCTTTCTTT
-	TRBV7-3	TRBJ1-2	-	CASSLNPGRLDGYTF	TGTGCCAGCAGCTTAAACCCTGGCAGGCTTGATGGCTACACCTTC
TRBD2	TRBV29-1	TRBJ2-1	-	CSVEDPETSGIIDEQFF	TGCAGCGTTGAAGATCCGGAGACTAGCGGGATTATAGATGAGCAGTTCTTC
TRBD1	TRBV5-4	TRBJ2-7	-	CASSLPYSGQGAYEQYF	TGTGCCAGCAGCTTGCCCTACTCTGGACAGGGGGCGTACGAGCAGTACTTC
TRBD2	TRBV10-3	TRBJ2-1	-	CAISGGLGGNNEQFF	TGTGCCATCAGTGGGGGACTAGGCGGCAACAATGAGCAGTTCTTC
-	TRBV18	TRBJ1-2	-	CASSPPGEEGAYGYTF	TGTGCCAGCTCACCACCCGGGGAGGAAGGGGCCTATGGCTACACCTTC
-	TRBV14	TRBJ2-1	-	CASSQDVLRDNEQFF	TGTGCCAGCAGCCAAGATGTCCTGAGGGACAATGAGCAGTTCTTC
TRBD2	TRBV4-3	TRBJ2-7	-	CASSQGPGGYEQYF	TGCGCCAGCAGCCAAGGCCCGGGAGGCTACGAGCAGTACTTC
TRBD1	TRBV11-3	TRBJ2-3	-	CASSFGQASTDTQYF	TGTGCCAGCAGCTTCGGACAGGCAAGCACAGATACGCAGTATTTT
TRBD1	TRBV5-1	TRBJ2-5	-	CASTTGQGRETQYF	TGCGCCAGTACGACCGGACAGGGTAGAGAGACCCAGTACTTC
-	TRBV7-9	TRBJ2-1	-	CASSLGWRGEIYNEQFF	TGTGCCAGCAGCTTGGGGTGGAGGGGCGAAATCTACAATGAGCAGTTCTTC
-	TRBV9	TRBJ2-2	-	CASSVDRTTGELFF	TGTGCCAGCAGCGTAGACAGAACCACCGGGGAGCTGTTTTTT
TRBD1	TRBV19	TRBJ1-1	once	CASSEQGVGEAFF	TGTGCCAGTAGTGAACAGGGGGTTGGTGAAGCTTTCTTT
-	TRBV6-6	TRBJ2-2	-	CASSQDSLGELFF	TGTGCCAGCAGTCAGGACTCGCTCGGGGAGCTGTTTTTT
TRBD2	TRBV5-4	TRBJ2-1	-	CASMIAGHRNEQFF	TGTGCCAGCATGATAGCGGGCCACAGGAATGAGCAGTTCTTC
TRBD1	TRBV4-2	TRBJ1-2	-	CASSLGQGGGYTF	TGTGCCAGCAGCCTGGGACAGGGTGGGGGCTACACCTTC
TRBD1	TRBV25-1	TRBJ1-1	once	CASSYRDRGREAFF	TGTGCCAGCAGTTACCGGGACAGGGGACGTGAGGCTTTCTTT